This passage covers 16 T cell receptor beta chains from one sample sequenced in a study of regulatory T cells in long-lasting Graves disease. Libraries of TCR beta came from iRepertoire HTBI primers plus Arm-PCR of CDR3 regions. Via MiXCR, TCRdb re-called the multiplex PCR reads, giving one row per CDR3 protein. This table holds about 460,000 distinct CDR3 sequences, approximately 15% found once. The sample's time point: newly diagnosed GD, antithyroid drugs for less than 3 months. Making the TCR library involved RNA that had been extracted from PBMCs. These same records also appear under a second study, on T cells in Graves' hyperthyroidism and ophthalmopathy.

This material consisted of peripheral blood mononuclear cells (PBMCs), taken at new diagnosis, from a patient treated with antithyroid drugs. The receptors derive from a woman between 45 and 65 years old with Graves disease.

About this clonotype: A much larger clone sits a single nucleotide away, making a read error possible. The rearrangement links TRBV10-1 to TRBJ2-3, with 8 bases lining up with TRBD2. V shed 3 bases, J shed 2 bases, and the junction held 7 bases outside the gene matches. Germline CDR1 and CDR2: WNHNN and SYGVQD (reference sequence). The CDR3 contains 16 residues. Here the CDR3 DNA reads TGCGCCAGCAGTGATCCATGGCGGGAGGACACAGATACGCAGTATTTT. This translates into CASSDPWREDTDTQYF.

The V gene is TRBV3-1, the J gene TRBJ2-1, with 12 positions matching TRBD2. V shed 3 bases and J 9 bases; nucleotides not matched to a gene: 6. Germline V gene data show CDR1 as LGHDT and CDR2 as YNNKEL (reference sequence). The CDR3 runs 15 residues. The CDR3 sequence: CASSQGPGLAGEQFF. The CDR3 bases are TGTGCCAGCAGCCAGGGCCCGGGACTAGCGGGTGAGCAGTTCTTC.

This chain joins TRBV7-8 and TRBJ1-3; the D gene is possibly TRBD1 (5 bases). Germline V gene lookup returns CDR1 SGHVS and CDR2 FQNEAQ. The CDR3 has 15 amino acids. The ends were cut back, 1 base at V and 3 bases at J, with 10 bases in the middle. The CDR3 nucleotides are TGTGCCAGCAGCTTAGGTCGAGGGGTTGGAAACACCATATATTTT. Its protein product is CASSLGRGVGNTIYF.

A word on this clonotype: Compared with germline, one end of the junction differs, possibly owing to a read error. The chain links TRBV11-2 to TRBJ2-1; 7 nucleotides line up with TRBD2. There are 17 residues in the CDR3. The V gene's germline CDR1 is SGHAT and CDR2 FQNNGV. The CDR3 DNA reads TGTGCCAGCAGCTTAGATAGCGTTGCGGGAGCGCTCAATGAGCACTTCTTC. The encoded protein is CASSLDSVAGALNEHFF. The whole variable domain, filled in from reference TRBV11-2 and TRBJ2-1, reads EAGVAQSPRYKIIEKRQSVAFWCNPISGHATLYWYQQILGQGPKLLIQFQNNGVVDDSQLPKDRFSAERLKGVDSTLKIQPAKLEDSAVYLCASSLDSVAGALNEHFFGPGTRLTVL.

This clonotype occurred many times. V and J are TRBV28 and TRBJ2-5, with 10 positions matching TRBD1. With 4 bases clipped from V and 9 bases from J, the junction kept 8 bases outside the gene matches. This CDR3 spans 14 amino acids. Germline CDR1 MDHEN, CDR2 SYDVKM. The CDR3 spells CASSSDRGSWAQYF. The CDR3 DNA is TGTGCCAGCAGTTCGGACAGGGGGAGTTGGGCCCAGTACTTC.

CDR3 protein: CASSSITDEQYF. CDR3 DNA: TGTGCCAGCAGTTCTATAACAGACGAGCAGTACTTC. This sequence joins TRBV12-3 or TRBV12-4 and TRBJ2-7; D gene uncertain. Trimming took 4 bases from V and 5 from J, leaving 9 bases between them. This CDR3 has 12 residues.

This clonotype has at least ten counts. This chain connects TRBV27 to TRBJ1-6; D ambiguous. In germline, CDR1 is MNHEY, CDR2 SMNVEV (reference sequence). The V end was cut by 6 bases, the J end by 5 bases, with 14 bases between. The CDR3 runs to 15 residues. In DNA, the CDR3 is TGTGCCAGCAGCCCAAACAGCCAAGATAATTCACCCCTCCACTTT. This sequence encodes CASSPNSQDNSPLHF.

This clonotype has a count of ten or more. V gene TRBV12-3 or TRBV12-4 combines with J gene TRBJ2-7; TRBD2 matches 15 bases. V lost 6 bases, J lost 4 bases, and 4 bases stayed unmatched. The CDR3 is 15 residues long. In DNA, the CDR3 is TGTGCCAGCAGGCCCGGGACTAGCGGGAGGTACGAGCAGTACTTC. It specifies CASRPGTSGRYEQYF.

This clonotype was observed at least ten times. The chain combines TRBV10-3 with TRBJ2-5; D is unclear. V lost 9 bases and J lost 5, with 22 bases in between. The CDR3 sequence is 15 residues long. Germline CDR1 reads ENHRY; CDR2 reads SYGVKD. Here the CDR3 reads CAIIGERTTGETQYF. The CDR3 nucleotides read TGTGCCATTATCGGAGAGAGGACCACCGGGGAGACCCAGTACTTC.

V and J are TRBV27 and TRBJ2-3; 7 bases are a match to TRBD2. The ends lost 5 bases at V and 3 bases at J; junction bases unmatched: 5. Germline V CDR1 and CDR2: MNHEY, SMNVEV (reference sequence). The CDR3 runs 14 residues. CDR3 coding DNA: TGTGCCAGCAGTAGGACTAGTTTAACAGATACGCAGTATTTT. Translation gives CASSRTSLTDTQYF.

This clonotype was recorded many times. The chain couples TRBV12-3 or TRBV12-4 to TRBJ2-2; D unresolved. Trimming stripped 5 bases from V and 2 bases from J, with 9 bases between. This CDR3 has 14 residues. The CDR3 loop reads CASSTTRNTGELFF. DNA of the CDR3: TGTGCCAGCAGTACGACTCGTAACACCGGGGAGCTGTTTTTT.

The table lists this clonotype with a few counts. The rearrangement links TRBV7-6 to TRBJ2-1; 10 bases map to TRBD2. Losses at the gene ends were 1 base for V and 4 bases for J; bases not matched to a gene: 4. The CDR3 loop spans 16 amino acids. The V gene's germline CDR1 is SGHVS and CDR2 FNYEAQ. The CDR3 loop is CASSLDLAGEYNEQFF. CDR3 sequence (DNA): TGTGCCAGCAGCTTAGACCTAGCGGGAGAGTACAATGAGCAGTTCTTC.

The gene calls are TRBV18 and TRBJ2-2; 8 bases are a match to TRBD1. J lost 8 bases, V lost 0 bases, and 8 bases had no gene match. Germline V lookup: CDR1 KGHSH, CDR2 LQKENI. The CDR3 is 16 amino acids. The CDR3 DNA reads TGTGCCAGCTCACCACCCCTGGACAGGGACCTTGGGGAGCTGTTTTTT. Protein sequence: CASSPPLDRDLGELFF.

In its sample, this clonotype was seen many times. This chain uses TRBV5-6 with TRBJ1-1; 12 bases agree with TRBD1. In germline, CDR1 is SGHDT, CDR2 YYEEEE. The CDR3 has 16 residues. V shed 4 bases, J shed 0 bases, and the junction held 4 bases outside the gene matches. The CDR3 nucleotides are TGTGCCAGCAGCCAGGGACAGGGGGCCCTGAACACTGAAGCTTTCTTT. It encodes CASSQGQGALNTEAFF.

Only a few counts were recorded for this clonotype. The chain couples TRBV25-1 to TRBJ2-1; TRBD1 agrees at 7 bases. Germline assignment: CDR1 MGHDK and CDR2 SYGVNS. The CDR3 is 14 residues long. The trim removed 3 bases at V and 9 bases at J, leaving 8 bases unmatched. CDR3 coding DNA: TGTGCCAGCAGTGAGGGGATAGCAGGGGGTGAGCAGTTCTTC. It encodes CASSEGIAGGEQFF.

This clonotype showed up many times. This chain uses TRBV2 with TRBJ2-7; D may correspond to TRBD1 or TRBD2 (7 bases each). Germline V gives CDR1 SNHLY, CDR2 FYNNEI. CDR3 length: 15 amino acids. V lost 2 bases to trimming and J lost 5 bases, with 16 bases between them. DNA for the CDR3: TGTGCCAGCAGTGAACGGCAGGGGGGGAAAAACGAGCAGTACTTC. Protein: CASSERQGGKNEQYF.